The 25 T cell receptor beta chains below come from one sample, sequenced in a study of blood T cell repertoires in COVID-19. TCRdb's copy holds only in-frame clones and misses some; the assay was immunoSEQ multiplex PCR. The sample records 150,000 or so clones, more than 75% being singletons. What was sequenced was PBMCs or T cells enriched from blood (not recorded which). These receptors were taken from a woman aged 50 to 60 who had recovered from COVID-19.

The rearrangement uses TRBV3-1 (or the pseudogene TRBV3-2) and TRBJ1-3; no clear D. The CDR3 runs 15 residues. V lost 6 bases and J lost 1, with 13 bases in between. Germline V lookup: CDR1 LGHDT, CDR2 YNNKEL (reference sequence). In nucleotides, the CDR3 is TGTGCCAGCAGTGTTAACGGGTTATCTGGAAACACCATATATTTT. Translated, it gives CASSVNGLSGNTIYF.

The DNA of the CDR3 is TGTGCCAGCAGCCCCCCCGCCGGCAGGGATCAGCCCCAGCATTTT. Its protein is CASSPPAGRDQPQHF. The chain links TRBV2 to TRBJ1-5; a weak D match, TRBD1 (5 bases). Germline CDR1 reads SNHLY; CDR2 reads FYNNEI. The CDR3 totals 15 residues. V gave up 6 bases and J gave up 5 bases, with 17 bases separating them.

The V gene is TRBV5-1, the J gene TRBJ1-1; 9 nucleotides line up with TRBD1. This CDR3 contains 14 residues. Per the germline V gene, CDR1 is SGHRS and CDR2 is YFSETQ. The ends lost 6 bases at V and 1 base at J; junction bases unmatched: 4. CDR3 sequence reads: CASTNRGQNTEAFF. CDR3 coding DNA: TGCGCCAGCACTAACAGGGGGCAGAACACTGAAGCTTTCTTT. Looking up the rest from reference TRBV5-1 and TRBJ1-1 gives the full variable domain: KAGVTQTPRYLIKTRGQQVTLSCSPISGHRSVSWYQQTPGQGLQFLFEYFSETQRNKGNFPGRFSGRQFSNSRSEMNVSTLELGDSALYLCASTNRGQNTEAFFGQGTRLTVV.

The chain uses TRBV25-1 and TRBJ2-7; TRBD1 aligns across 7 bases. Germline V CDR1 and CDR2: MGHDK, SYGVNS. This CDR3 is built from 14 residues. Trimming at V came to 3 bases and at J to 3 bases, leaving 5 bases not matched to a gene. CDR3 coding DNA: TGTGCCAGCAGTGATGGTCAGGGGGTCTACGAGCAGTACTTC. It specifies CASSDGQGVYEQYF.

The chain employs TRBV5-4 and TRBJ2-1, with D maybe TRBD1 (6 bases). The CDR3 has 15 amino acids. Germline CDR1 is SGHNT and CDR2 is YYREEE (reference sequence). The V end lost 4 bases, the J end lost 10 bases, and 21 bases lay between the germline ends. The CDR3 is CASSNRDLGFVEQFF. The CDR3 region has the DNA TGTGCCAGCAGCAACAGGGACCTAGGGTTTGTCGAGCAGTTCTTC. Combining the CDR3 with reference TRBV5-4 and TRBJ2-1 gives the whole variable domain ETGVTQSPTHLIKTRGQQVTLRCSSQSGHNTVSWYQQALGQGPQFIFQYYREEENGRGNFPPRFSGLQFPNYSSELNVNALELDDSALYLCASSNRDLGFVEQFFGPGTRLTVL.

The rearrangement uses TRBV7-9 and TRBJ2-1; D remains ambiguous. CDR1 is SEHNR, CDR2 FQNEAQ, per germline (reference sequence). The CDR3 contains 15 residues. The V gene lost 2 bases and the J gene lost 2 bases, with 10 bases spanning the gap. The CDR3 is CASSLSDSAYNEQFF. DNA of the CDR3: TGTGCCAGCAGCTTAAGCGACTCAGCCTACAATGAGCAGTTCTTC. Filled out from reference TRBV7-9 and TRBJ2-1, the complete variable domain reads DTGVSQNPRHKITKRGQNVTFRCDPISEHNRLYWYRQTLGQGPEFLTYFQNEAQLEKSRLLSDRFSAERPKGSFSTLEIQRTEQGDSAMYLCASSLSDSAYNEQFFGPGTRLTVL.

J is TRBJ1-3 and V is TRBV18, with TRBD1 matching 7 bases. V shed 2 bases and J 3 bases; nucleotides not matched to a gene: 13. The CDR3 totals 18 residues. The V gene's germline CDR1 is KGHSH and CDR2 LQKENI. The CDR3 is CASSPTKDLDRLGNTIYF. The DNA for the CDR3 is TGTGCCAGCTCACCAACAAAAGATTTGGACAGGCTTGGAAACACCATATATTTT. Using reference TRBV18 and TRBJ1-3 for the parts outside the CDR3, the full variable domain is NAGVMQNPRHLVRRRGQEARLRCSPMKGHSHVYWYRQLPEEGLKFMVYLQKENIIDESGMPKERFSAEFPKEGPSILRIQQVVRGDSAAYFCASSPTKDLDRLGNTIYFGEGSWLTVV.

Here the CDR3 DNA reads TGTGCCAGCAGTTTATACAGGGATGATTCACCCCTCCACTTT. This translates into CASSLYRDDSPLHF. The V call is TRBV27, the J call TRBJ1-6; perhaps TRBD1 as D (6 bases). Germline V CDR1 and CDR2: MNHEY, SMNVEV (reference sequence). This CDR3 contains 14 residues. V dropped 1 base and J dropped 8 bases, with 9 bases sitting between them.

The J gene is TRBJ2-7, the V gene TRBV11-2, with D possibly being TRBD1 (6 bases). This CDR3 spans 13 amino acids. Germline-derived CDR1 and CDR2 are SGHAT and FQNNGV. Trimming removed 2 bases from V and 7 bases from J, with 12 bases in between. Here the CDR3 reads CASSLIRGGEQYF. DNA for the CDR3: TGTGCCAGCAGCTTAATCAGGGGCGGTGAGCAGTACTTC.

The chain joins TRBV6-5 to TRBJ2-1; TRBD2 matches 8 bases. The germline V gene has CDR1 MNHEY and CDR2 SVGAGI. The CDR3 sequence is 16 residues long. V was clipped by 2 bases and J by 5 bases; unmatched bases: 8. The CDR3 is CASSYAAGVGNNEQFF. In DNA, the CDR3 is TGTGCCAGCAGTTACGCAGCGGGAGTAGGTAACAATGAGCAGTTCTTC.

The V gene is TRBV5-6, the J gene TRBJ2-3; D might be TRBD1 (5 bases). Germline V lookup: CDR1 SGHDT, CDR2 YYEEEE. This CDR3 region has 13 residues. The germline V and J ends were trimmed by 4 bases and 2 bases, with 8 bases remaining between them. The CDR3 nucleotides read TGTGCCAGCAGCAGCAGGGCCACAGATACGCAGTATTTT. Translated, it gives CASSSRATDTQYF.

J is TRBJ1-2 and V is TRBV24-1; possible D gene TRBD1, 5 bases. CDR1 is KGHDR, CDR2 SFDVKD, per germline. Trimming left V 3 bases short and J 6 bases short, with 13 bases between. The CDR3 extends over 14 amino acids. DNA for the CDR3: TGTGCCACCAGTGATCGTGGAGGGGTGGATGGCTACACCTTC. Translated, it gives CATSDRGGVDGYTF.

This clone was observed a handful of times. The chain is built from TRBV3-1 (or the pseudogene TRBV3-2) and TRBJ2-3, with D maybe TRBD1 (6 bases). V was clipped by 1 base and J by 1 base, with 9 bases between them. CDR1 is LGHDT and CDR2 is YNNKEL in the germline V gene (reference sequence). The CDR3 extends over 15 amino acids. The CDR3 spells CASSQGGQRTDTQYF. Here the CDR3 DNA reads TGTGCCAGCAGCCAAGGCGGACAGCGCACAGATACGCAGTATTTT.

The rearrangement links TRBV6-2 or TRBV6-3 to TRBJ2-6; D remains unclear. The V gene's germline CDR1 is MNHEY and CDR2 SVGEGT. This CDR3 is built from 17 residues. V was trimmed by 4 bases and J by 2 bases, leaving 15 bases between them. DNA for the CDR3: TGTGCCAGCAGTTCCCTTCCTTACTACCCTGGGGCCAACGTCCTGACTTTC. Translating it yields CASSSLPYYPGANVLTF.

This chain links TRBV9 with TRBJ2-1; 10 positions match TRBD2. The V and J ends lost 0 bases and 7 bases, in that order; junction bases with no gene match: 13. The CDR3 runs to 18 residues. From germline, CDR1 is SGDLS and CDR2 YYNGEE. This CDR3 reads CASSVGRWGASGSNEQFF. DNA of the CDR3: TGTGCCAGCAGCGTAGGTCGGTGGGGGGCTAGCGGGAGTAATGAGCAGTTCTTC.

This chain uses TRBV18 with TRBJ2-7, with D maybe TRBD1 (7 bases). The germline V and J ends were trimmed by 3 bases and 4 bases, with 25 bases remaining between them. The CDR3 covers 18 residues. Per the germline V gene, CDR1 is KGHSH and CDR2 is LQKENI. CDR3 protein: CASSPLAGGLGNRYEQYF. CDR3 coding DNA: TGTGCCAGCTCACCCCTCGCAGGGGGGCTCGGTAATAGGTACGAGCAGTACTTC.

The rearrangement uses TRBV28 and TRBJ1-4, with D maybe TRBD1 (6 bases). CDR3 length: 15 amino acids. CDR1 is MDHEN, CDR2 SYDVKM, per germline. Between the trimmed V and J ends, which lost 5 bases and 2 bases, there was a span of 12 bases. The CDR3 reads CASSTNRETNEKLFF. In DNA form, the CDR3 reads TGTGCCAGCAGTACTAACAGGGAGACTAATGAAAAACTGTTTTTT.

The rearrangement links TRBV18 to TRBJ2-1; a weak D match, TRBD1 (6 bases). The germline V gene has CDR1 KGHSH and CDR2 LQKENI. V was pared by 5 bases and J by 3 bases, with 17 bases between. The CDR3 consists of 16 residues. The CDR3 DNA reads as TGTGCCAGCTCAGCACGACAGGTGTCATACTACAATGAGCAGTTCTTC. Protein: CASSARQVSYYNEQFF.

The chain carries TRBV7-2 and TRBJ1-5; D is ambiguous. Germline CDR1 reads SGHTA; CDR2 reads FQGNSA. This CDR3 has 16 amino acids. Trimming removed 1 base from V and 0 bases from J, with 10 bases in between. For the CDR3, the DNA is TGTGCCAGCAGCTTAGTCGGCGGGGTTAGCAATCAGCCCCAGCATTTT. As protein: CASSLVGGVSNQPQHF.

In this sample, this clone turned up a few times. This sequence joins TRBV5-1 and TRBJ2-5; D possibly corresponds to TRBD2 (5 bases). CDR3 length equals 14 residues. Per germline, CDR1 SGHRS and CDR2 YFSETQ. Deletions cut 7 bases from V and 1 base from J, with 14 bases between. The CDR3: CASHLGRPQETQYF. CDR3 in DNA: TGCGCCAGCCACCTGGGGAGACCCCAAGAGACCCAGTACTTC.

The CDR3: CASSQVIRLQGSNTEAFF. The CDR3 DNA reads TGTGCCAGCAGCCAAGTCATCCGCCTTCAGGGTTCGAACACTGAAGCTTTCTTT. The rearrangement joins TRBV3-1 (or the pseudogene TRBV3-2) to TRBJ1-1, with D tentatively TRBD1 (5 bases). The CDR3 sequence is 18 residues long. Looked up from germline, CDR1 is LGHDT and CDR2 is YNNKEL (reference sequence). V was trimmed by 1 base and J by 1 base, leaving 19 bases between them.

The gene calls are TRBV27 and TRBJ1-5; TRBD1 agrees at 9 bases. Germline CDR1 reads MNHEY; CDR2 reads SMNVEV (reference sequence). The trim removed 5 bases at V and 7 bases at J, leaving 9 bases unmatched. The CDR3 runs to 15 residues. The CDR3 region is CASSPTGGINQPQHF. The CDR3 nucleotides are TGTGCCAGCAGTCCGACAGGGGGAATTAACCAGCCCCAGCATTTT.

This chain joins TRBV25-1 and TRBJ2-7; no reliable D call. V dropped 4 bases and J dropped 4 bases, with 14 bases sitting between them. The CDR3 totals 14 residues. Germline V gives CDR1 MGHDK, CDR2 SYGVNS. CDR3 nucleotides: TGTGCCAGCAGTGGACCCGGGTCCTTATACGAGCAGTACTTC. Its translation: CASSGPGSLYEQYF.

This chain joins TRBV6-1 and TRBJ1-2; 8 positions agree with TRBD1. CDR3 size: 14 residues. Trimming cost V 6 bases and J 2 bases; bases outside gene matches: 5. Germline V lookup: CDR1 MNHNS, CDR2 SASEGT. CDR3: CASRQGARNYGYTF. DNA of the CDR3: TGTGCCAGCAGGCAGGGGGCTCGGAACTATGGCTACACCTTC.

V gene TRBV30 combines with J gene TRBJ1-5, with 7 bases lining up with TRBD1. The CDR3 contains 14 residues. Per the germline V gene, CDR1 is GTSNPN and CDR2 is SVGIG (reference sequence). V was pared by 5 bases and J by 4 bases, with 8 bases of the junction left unmatched. The CDR3 nucleotides read TGTGCCTGGGCCTCCGGGACAGTTAATCAGCCCCAGCATTTT. This gives the protein CAWASGTVNQPQHF.